The entry that follows covers one T cell receptor (beta chain) sequence. This clonotype occurred many times. It has no known antigen specificity. No qualities accompany the bases; no much larger clone lies one base away. Library generation was performed with PCR. Sequencing relied on an Illumina HiSeq 4000. Bulk TCR libraries were generated as previously described, with the TCR primers listed in Table S5 used. Total RNA was purified with the Qiagen AllPrep DNA/RNA kit. Before analysis, reads from multiple sequencing runs of the same library were pooled. The study's own analysis went as follows. Reads were retained only if the reads had an exact TCR constant sequence, and the retained reads were trimmed to 150 nt and grouped according to their 12-nt molecular barcodes. Reads within each barcode group were sub-clustered using a 15% Levenshtein threshold, and quality-weighted consensus sequences were constructed for each RNA molecule. Non-functional sequences were removed, as were lower-count sequences one edit away from another. On the basis of fitting two negative binomial distributions, barcode sub-clusters with fewer than 20% of the maximum read count were discarded. TCRdb itself trimmed the public reads at Q25 with fastp, ran MiXCR and retained productive beta chains. Each CDR3 protein gets just one entry, which takes the most common genes and DNA from the rows behind it. The V and J calls and clone size come from TCRdb's table, not from the authors' own analysis. This sample comprises 75,000 to 100,000 distinct CDR3 sequences, around 19% of them detected only once. Roughly 0.8% of the sample goes to the ten largest clones.

Naive CD8 T cell libraries were made from around 18,000 to 910,000 sorted cells using 10%, 30% or 50% of purified RNA. Naive CD8 T cells, defined as CD8+CD4-CCR7+CD45RA+, were FACS-sorted into RLT Plus buffer on a BD FACSAria II. Roughly 10 TCR copies' worth of Jurkat RNA were spiked into about 20,000-1,100,000 naive CD8 T cell samples to test detection sensitivity. Enrichment of CD8 T cells was done with RosetteSep CD8+ T Cell Enrichment Cocktail plus Ficoll-Paque, and ACK red cell lysis came afterward. The data were obtained in a study of molecular identifiers for immune sequencing clone quantification (dated by TCRdb to about 2018). For the wider study: For a replicate experiment, RNA from roughly 20,000 or 100,000 naive CD8 T cells was divided into five aliquots, and four of the five aliquots were sequenced. This methods study used CD8 T cells to benchmark TCR RNA copy counting and molecular-identifier clustering-based TCR repertoire sequencing (MIDCIRS).

The CDR3 goes from the cysteine to the phenylalanine over 11 residues. Here the CDR3 DNA is all that survives: 33 bases in frame from base 1. V is pared back by 1 base and J by 7 bases, with 4 bases lying between the germline termini. Looking up the germline V gene (reference sequence) yields CDR1 SEHNR and CDR2 FQNEAQ. What the authors observed across the whole study: The naive libraries included spiked-in Jurkat TCR RNA (more than nine copies' worth), and this Jurkat TCR RNA is not part of the donor repertoire. In CMV-specific effector cells, clones with more than 20 RNA copies contained over 99% of molecules, whereas in naive cells such clones contained under 1% of molecules. Even against a background of approximately 1 million naive CD8 T cells, spiked-in Jurkat TCR RNA amounting to a single cell's worth was reported to be detectable. When barcode sub-clustering was left out, chimeric consensus sequences inflated TCR diversity, with chimeras reaching as high as 47%. Approximately 3 recovered TCR RNA copies per cell were obtained by modeling, versus about 9.7 by digital PCR, implying a capture efficiency of 30% to 35%. Identical TCR molecules sharing a barcode could cause highly expanded clone sizes to be underestimated.

This chain is built from TRBV7-9 and TRBJ1-2, with the D gene not confidently named. The receptor comes from a human donor in good health. Some libraries in this study had Jurkat cell RNA spiked in. The sequenced sample was naive CD8+ T cells from blood, with Jurkat cell RNA spiked in. The cell subset or site label on this specimen signifies: FACS-sorted CD8+CD4-CCR7+CD45RA+ naive T cells. The nucleotide sequence is TGTGCCAGCAGCTTAGGGTCTGGCTACACCTTC. Its coded protein is CASSLGSGYTF.